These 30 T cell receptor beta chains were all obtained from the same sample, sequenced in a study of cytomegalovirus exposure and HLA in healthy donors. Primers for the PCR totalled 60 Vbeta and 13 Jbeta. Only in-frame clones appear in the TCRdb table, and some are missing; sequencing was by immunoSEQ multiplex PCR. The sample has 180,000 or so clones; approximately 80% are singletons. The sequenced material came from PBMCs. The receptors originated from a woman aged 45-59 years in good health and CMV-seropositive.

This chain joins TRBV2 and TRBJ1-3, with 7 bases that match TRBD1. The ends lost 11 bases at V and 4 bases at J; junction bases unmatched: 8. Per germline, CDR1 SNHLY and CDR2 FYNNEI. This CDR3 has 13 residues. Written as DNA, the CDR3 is TGTGCCGGACCCACAGGGGTGGGAAACACCATATATTTT. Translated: CAGPTGVGNTIYF.

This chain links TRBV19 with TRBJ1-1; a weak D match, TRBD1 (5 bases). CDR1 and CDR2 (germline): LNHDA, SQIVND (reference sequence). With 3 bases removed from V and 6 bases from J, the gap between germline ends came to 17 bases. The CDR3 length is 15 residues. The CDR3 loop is CASSIGSKGFAEAFF. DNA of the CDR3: TGTGCCAGTAGTATCGGGTCCAAGGGGTTCGCTGAAGCTTTCTTT.

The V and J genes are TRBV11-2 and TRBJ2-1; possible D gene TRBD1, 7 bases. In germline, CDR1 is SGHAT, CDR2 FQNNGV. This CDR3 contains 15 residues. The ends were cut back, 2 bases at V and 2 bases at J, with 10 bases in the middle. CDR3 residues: CASSLSRGAYNEQFF. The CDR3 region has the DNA TGTGCCAGCAGCTTAAGCAGGGGGGCCTACAATGAGCAGTTCTTC.

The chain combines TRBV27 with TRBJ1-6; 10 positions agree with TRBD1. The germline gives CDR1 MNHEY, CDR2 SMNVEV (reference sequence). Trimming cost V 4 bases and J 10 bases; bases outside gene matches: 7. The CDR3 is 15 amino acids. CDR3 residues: CASSSGTGARSPLHF. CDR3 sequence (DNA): TGTGCCAGCAGTTCCGGGACAGGGGCGAGGTCACCCCTCCACTTT.

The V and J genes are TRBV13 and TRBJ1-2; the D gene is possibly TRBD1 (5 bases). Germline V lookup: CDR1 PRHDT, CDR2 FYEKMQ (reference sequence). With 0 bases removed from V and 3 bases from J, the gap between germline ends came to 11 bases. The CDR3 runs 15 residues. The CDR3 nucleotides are TGTGCCAGCAGCTTAGGCTGGGCCAGGGACTATGGCTACACCTTC. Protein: CASSLGWARDYGYTF.

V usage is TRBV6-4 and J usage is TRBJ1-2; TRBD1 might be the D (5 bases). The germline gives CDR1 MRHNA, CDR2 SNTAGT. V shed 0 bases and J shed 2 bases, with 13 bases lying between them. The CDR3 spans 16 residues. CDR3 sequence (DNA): TGTGCCAGCAGTGACTCGGGGCAGGGTGACAACTATGGCTACACCTTC. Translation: CASSDSGQGDNYGYTF.

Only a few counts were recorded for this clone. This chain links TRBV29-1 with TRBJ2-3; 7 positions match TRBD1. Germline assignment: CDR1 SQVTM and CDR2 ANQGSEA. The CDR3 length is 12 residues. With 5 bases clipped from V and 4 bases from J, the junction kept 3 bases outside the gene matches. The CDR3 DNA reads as TGCAGCGTTACAGGGGCCGCAGATACGCAGTATTTT. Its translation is CSVTGAADTQYF.

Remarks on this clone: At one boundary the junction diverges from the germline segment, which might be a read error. The CDR3 nucleotides are TGTGCCAGCTCACCGACGGCTAGCTATGGCTACGCCTTC. Translated: CASSPTASYGYAF. The rearrangement links TRBV18 to TRBJ1-2; no definite D call. This CDR3 has 13 residues. Germline CDR1 reads KGHSH; CDR2 reads LQKENI. The complete variable domain, with remaining parts taken from reference TRBV18 and TRBJ1-2, reads NAGVMQNPRHLVRRRGQEARLRCSPMKGHSHVYWYRQLPEEGLKFMVYLQKENIIDESGMPKERFSAEFPKEGPSILRIQQVVRGDSAAYFCASSPTASYGYAFGSGTRLTVV.

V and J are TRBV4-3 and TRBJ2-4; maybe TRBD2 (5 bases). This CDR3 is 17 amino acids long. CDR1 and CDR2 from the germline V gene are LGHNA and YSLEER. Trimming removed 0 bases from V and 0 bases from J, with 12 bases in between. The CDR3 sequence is CASSQEYGILAKNIQYF. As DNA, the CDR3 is TGCGCCAGCAGCCAAGAATACGGGATCCTAGCCAAAAACATTCAGTACTTC.

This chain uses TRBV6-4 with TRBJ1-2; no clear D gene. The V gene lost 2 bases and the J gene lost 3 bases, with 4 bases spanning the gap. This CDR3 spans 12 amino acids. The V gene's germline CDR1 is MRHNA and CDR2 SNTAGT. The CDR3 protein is CASSDRDYGYTF. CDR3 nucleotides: TGTGCCAGCAGTGACCGGGACTATGGCTACACCTTC.

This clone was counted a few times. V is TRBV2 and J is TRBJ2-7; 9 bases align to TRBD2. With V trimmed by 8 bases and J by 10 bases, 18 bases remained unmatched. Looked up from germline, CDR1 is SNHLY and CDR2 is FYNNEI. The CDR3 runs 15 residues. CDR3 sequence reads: CASPPVGGRGGEQYF. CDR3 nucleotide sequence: TGTGCCAGCCCCCCAGTCGGCGGGAGGGGGGGGGAACAGTACTTC.

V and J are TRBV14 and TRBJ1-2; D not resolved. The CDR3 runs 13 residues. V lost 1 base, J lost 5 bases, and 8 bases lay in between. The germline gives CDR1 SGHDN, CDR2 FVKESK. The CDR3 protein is CASSQAEGYGYTF. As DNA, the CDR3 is TGTGCCAGCAGCCAAGCCGAGGGTTATGGCTACACCTTC.

In nucleotides, the CDR3 is TGTGCCAGCAGCTATACTGACAGGGGGGGAAATGAGCAGTTCTTC. Its translation: CASSYTDRGGNEQFF. The chain uses TRBV11-1 and TRBJ2-1; 9 bases match TRBD1. The V segment lost 4 bases and the J segment 7 bases; nucleotides outside the gene matches: 8. CDR3 length: 15 residues. CDR1 and CDR2 (germline): SGHAT, FQDESV (reference sequence).

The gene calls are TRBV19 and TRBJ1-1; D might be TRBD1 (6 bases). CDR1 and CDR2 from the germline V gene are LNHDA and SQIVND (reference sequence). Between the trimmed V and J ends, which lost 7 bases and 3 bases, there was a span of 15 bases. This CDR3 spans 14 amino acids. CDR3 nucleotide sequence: TGTGCCAGTATGTTACAGGGTTGGCACACTGAAGCTTTCTTT. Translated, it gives CASMLQGWHTEAFF.

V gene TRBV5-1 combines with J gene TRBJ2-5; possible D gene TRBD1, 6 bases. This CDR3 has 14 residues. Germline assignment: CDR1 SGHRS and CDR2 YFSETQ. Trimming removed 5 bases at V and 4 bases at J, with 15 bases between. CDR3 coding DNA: TGCGCCAGCAGTTTGTCAGGGGCCGGAGAGACCCAGTACTTC. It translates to CASSLSGAGETQYF. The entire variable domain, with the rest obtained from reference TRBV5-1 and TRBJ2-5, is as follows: KAGVTQTPRYLIKTRGQQVTLSCSPISGHRSVSWYQQTPGQGLQFLFEYFSETQRNKGNFPGRFSGRQFSNSRSEMNVSTLELGDSALYLCASSLSGAGETQYFGPGTRLLVL.

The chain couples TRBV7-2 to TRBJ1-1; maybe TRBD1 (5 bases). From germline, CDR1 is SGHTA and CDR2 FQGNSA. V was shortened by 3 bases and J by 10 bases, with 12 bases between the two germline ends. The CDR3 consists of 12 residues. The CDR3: CASSLVGRVAFF. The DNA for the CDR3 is TGTGCCAGCAGCTTGGTCGGCAGGGTAGCTTTCTTT.

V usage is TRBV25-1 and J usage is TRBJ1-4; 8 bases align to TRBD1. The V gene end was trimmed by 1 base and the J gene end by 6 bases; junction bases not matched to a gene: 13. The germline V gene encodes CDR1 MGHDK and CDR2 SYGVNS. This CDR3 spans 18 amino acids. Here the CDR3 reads CASSELGGSGQDYEKLFF. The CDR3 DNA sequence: TGTGCCAGCAGTGAATTGGGAGGTTCGGGACAGGACTATGAAAAACTGTTTTTT.

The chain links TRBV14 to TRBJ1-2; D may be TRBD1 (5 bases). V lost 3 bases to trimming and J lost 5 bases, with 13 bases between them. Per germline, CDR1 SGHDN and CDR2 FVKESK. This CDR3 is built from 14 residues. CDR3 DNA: TGTGCCAGCAGCCAGGCAGCATCAGGGTATGGCTACACCTTC. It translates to CASSQAASGYGYTF.

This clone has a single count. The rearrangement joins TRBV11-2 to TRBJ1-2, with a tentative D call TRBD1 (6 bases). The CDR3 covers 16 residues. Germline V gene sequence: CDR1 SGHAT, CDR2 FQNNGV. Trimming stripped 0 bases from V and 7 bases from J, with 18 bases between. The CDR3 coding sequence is TGTGCCAGCAGCTTAGAGATTCAGGGGCTCTTGGGTGGCTACACCTTC. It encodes CASSLEIQGLLGGYTF.

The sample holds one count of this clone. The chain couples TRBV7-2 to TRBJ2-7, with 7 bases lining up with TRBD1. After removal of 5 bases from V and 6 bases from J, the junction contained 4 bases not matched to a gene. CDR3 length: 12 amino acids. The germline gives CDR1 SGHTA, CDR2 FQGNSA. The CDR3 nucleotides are TGTGCCAGCAGCGACAGGGTAGGCGAGCAGTACTTC. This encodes CASSDRVGEQYF.

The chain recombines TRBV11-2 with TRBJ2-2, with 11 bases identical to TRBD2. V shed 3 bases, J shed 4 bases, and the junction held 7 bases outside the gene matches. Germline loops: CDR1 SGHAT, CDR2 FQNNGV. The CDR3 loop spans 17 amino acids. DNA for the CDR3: TGTGCCAGCAGCTTGACTAGCGGGGCTCCCTTCACCGGGGAGCTGTTTTTT. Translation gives CASSLTSGAPFTGELFF.

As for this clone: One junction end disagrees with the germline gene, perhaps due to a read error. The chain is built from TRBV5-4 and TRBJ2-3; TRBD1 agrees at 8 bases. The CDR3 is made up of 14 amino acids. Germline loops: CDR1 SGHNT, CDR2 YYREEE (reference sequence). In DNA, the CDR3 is TGTGCAAGCAAGGCAGGACAGGGTCCAGATACGCAGTATTTT. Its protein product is CASKAGQGPDTQYF.

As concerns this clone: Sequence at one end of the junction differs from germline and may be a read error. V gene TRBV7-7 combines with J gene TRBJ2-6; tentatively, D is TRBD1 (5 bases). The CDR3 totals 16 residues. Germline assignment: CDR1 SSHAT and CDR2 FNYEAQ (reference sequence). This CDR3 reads CASSSGAASGANVLTF. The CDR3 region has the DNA TGTGCTAGCAGCTCTGGGGCAGCCTCTGGGGCCAACGTCCTGACTTTC.

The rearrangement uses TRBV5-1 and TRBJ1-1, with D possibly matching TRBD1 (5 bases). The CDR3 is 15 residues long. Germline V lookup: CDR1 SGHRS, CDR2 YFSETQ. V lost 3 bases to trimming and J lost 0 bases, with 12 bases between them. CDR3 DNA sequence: TGCGCCAGCAGCTGGATGACAGCTATGAACACTGAAGCTTTCTTT. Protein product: CASSWMTAMNTEAFF.

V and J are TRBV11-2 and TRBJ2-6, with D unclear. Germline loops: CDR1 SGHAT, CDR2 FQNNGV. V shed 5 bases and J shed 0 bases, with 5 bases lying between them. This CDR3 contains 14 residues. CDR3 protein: CASSTPSGANVLTF. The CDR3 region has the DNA TGTGCCAGCAGCACTCCCTCTGGGGCCAACGTCCTGACTTTC.

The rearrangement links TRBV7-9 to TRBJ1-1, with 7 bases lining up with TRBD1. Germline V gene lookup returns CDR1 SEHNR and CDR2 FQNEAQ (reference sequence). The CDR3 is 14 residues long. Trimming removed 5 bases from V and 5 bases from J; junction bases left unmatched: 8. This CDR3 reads CASSRPGQITEAFF. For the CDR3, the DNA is TGTGCCAGCAGCCGACCGGGACAGATAACTGAAGCTTTCTTT.

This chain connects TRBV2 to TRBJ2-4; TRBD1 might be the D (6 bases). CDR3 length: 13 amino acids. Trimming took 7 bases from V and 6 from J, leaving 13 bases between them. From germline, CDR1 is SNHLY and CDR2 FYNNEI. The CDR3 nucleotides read TGTGCCAGCAACAGGGTTCTGGGAAACATTCAGTACTTC. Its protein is CASNRVLGNIQYF.

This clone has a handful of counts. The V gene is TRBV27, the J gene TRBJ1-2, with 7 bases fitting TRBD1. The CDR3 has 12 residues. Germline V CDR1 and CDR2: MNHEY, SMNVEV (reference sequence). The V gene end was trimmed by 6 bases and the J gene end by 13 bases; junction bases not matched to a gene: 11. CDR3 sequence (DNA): TGTGCCAGCAGCCTATTCGGGACAGATCTCACCTTC. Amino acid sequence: CASSLFGTDLTF.

DNA for the CDR3: TGCGCCAGCAGCCATACCACCGGGACAGGAAATGAAGCTTTCTTT. Protein sequence: CASSHTTGTGNEAFF. The J gene is TRBJ1-1, the V gene TRBV4-3; 8 positions agree with TRBD1. Germline V gene lookup returns CDR1 LGHNA and CDR2 YSLEER. V shed 3 bases and J 7 bases; nucleotides not matched to a gene: 10. The CDR3 has 15 amino acids.

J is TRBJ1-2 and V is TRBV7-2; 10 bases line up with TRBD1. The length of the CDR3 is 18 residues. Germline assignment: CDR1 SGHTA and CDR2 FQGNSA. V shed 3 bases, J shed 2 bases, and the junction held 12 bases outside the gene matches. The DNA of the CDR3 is TGTGCCAGCAGCTTCGTACGGGACAGGGGCATCGGAAACTATGGCTACACCTTC. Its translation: CASSFVRDRGIGNYGYTF. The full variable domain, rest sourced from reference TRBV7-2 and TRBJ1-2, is GAGVSQSPSNKVTEKGKDVELRCDPISGHTALYWYRQSLGQGLEFLIYFQGNSAPDKSGLPSDRFSAERTGGSVSTLTIQRTQQEDSAVYLCASSFVRDRGIGNYGYTFGSGTRLTVV.